The T cell receptor (beta chain) described here comes from a study of blood T cell repertoires in COVID-19. Background on the study: Samples representing acute and convalescent COVID-19 were sourced from the United States, Italy and Spain.

Germline values: CDR1 MNHEY, CDR2 SVGEGT. The trim removed 5 bases at V and 4 bases at J, leaving 13 bases unmatched. CDR3 length: 17 residues. Clones were read by immunoSEQ multiplex PCR, and TCRdb kept only the in-frame ones, dropping some. This sample has approximately 110,000 clones, with around 84% found just once. The V gene is TRBV6-2 or TRBV6-3, the J gene TRBJ2-2, with 7 nucleotides matching TRBD2. The TCR sequence derives from a woman in her thirties or forties with acute or convalescent COVID-19. What was sequenced was peripheral blood. CDR3: CASSPSRGGGGTGELFF. DNA of the CDR3: TGTGCCAGCAGTCCAAGCCGCGGCGGGGGAGGCACCGGGGAGCTGTTTTTT.